This T cell receptor (beta chain) appears in the sequencing data of a study of regulatory T cells in long-lasting Graves disease. Notes on the study in general: Repertoires from persistent disease leaned toward TRBV28, TRBJ1-2 and TRBJ2-5. Whereas 966 public clonotypes were shared by new patients, persistent patients shared more, at over 2,500. Persistent Graves' patients showed less TCR diversity than newly diagnosed patients showed.

Combining iRepertoire HTBI primers with Arm-PCR of CDR3 regions, the authors built TCR beta libraries. How the authors handled the data: Among the samples, 60 to 65 TRBV and 14 TRBJ segments were identified. One entry per CDR3 protein, called by TCRdb with MiXCR from the multiplex PCR reads. For this entry, the V and J calls and clone size follow TCRdb and not the study's own pipeline. The data show 300,000 to 350,000 distinct CDR3 sequences, roughly a fifth seen once. Time point specified: persistent/refractory GD, antithyroid drugs over 5 years with positive TRAb. Generation of the TCR library employed RNA extracted from PBMCs. CDR1 is GTSNPN, CDR2 SVGIG, per germline (reference sequence). Germline trimming cut 2 bases from V and 8 bases from J; bases unmatched to any gene: 5. The CDR3 covers 13 residues. This clonotype has at least ten counts. The antigen is not known.

The chain combines TRBV30 with TRBJ2-1; TRBD2 matches 8 bases. Sequences were derived from peripheral blood mononuclear cells (PBMCs), sampled when the disease was refractory, from a patient treated with antithyroid drugs. The source of this sequence is a female donor with Graves disease. The CDR3 DNA sequence: TGTGCCTGGAGTCTCCTAGCGGGTGATGAGCAGTTCTTC. Residues: CAWSLLAGDEQFF.